Listed here are 20 T cell receptor beta chains from one sample, sequenced in a study of early T cells in non-severe SARS-CoV-2 infection. TCRdb fed the 5' RACE reads into MiXCR, producing one record per CDR3 protein. The profile shows about 86,000 distinct CDR3 sequences, 13% to 15% of them singletons. Sequenced sample: whole blood. Receptors originate from an adult who was a healthcare worker with PCR-confirmed SARS-CoV-2 infection or an uninfected control (not recorded which).

DNA of the CDR3: TGTGCCAGCAGCTGGGGCTACTACGAGCAGTACTTC. Amino acid sequence: CASSWGYYEQYF. This chain joins TRBV28 and TRBJ2-7, with a tentative D call TRBD1 (5 bases). There are 12 residues in the CDR3. Trimming stripped 6 bases from V and 3 bases from J, with 9 bases between. Germline CDR1 MDHEN, CDR2 SYDVKM.

This clonotype occurred a few times. This chain connects TRBV4-2 to TRBJ2-7; maybe TRBD2 (6 bases). This CDR3 spans 15 amino acids. The germline V gene has CDR1 LGHNA and CDR2 YNFKEQ. Trimming removed 0 bases at V and 3 bases at J, with 12 bases between. Written as DNA, the CDR3 is TGTGCCAGCAGCCAAGAGGCTAGCGCAAACTACGAGCAGTACTTC. The encoded protein is CASSQEASANYEQYF.

This clonotype was observed at least ten times. The chain links TRBV20-1 to TRBJ2-1; TRBD2 is a possible D gene (6 bases). CDR1 DFQATT and CDR2 SNEGSKA come from the germline V gene (reference sequence). There are 14 residues in the CDR3. Trimming shortened V by 4 bases and J by 8 bases, and 18 bases separated the two germline ends. CDR3 nucleotides: TGCAGTGCTAACGGGAGATGGTTTATGGATGAGCAGTTCTTC. Translation: CSANGRWFMDEQFF.

The chain has TRBV4-1 and TRBJ2-1, with 11 nucleotides matching TRBD2. The CDR3 covers 15 residues. CDR1 MGHRA and CDR2 YSYEKL come from the germline V gene. V was pared by 3 bases and J by 7 bases, with 5 bases of the junction left unmatched. CDR3 nucleotides: TGCGCCAGCAGCCAGTTAACTAGCGGGAGTAATGAGCAGTTCTTC. As protein: CASSQLTSGSNEQFF.

This chain links TRBV11-2 with TRBJ2-5, with 9 bases that match TRBD2. Germline lookup yields CDR1 SGHAT and CDR2 FQNNGV. Trimming removed 1 base from V and 7 bases from J; junction bases left unmatched: 7. CDR3 length equals 15 residues. CDR3 coding DNA: TGTGCCAGCAGCTTAGGCGGGAGGGCCGCGGGGACCCAGTACTTC. It is translated as CASSLGGRAAGTQYF.

This clonotype was found a few times. V and J are TRBV28 and TRBJ2-3; D ambiguous. Per germline, CDR1 MDHEN and CDR2 SYDVKM. The CDR3 sequence is 15 residues long. V lost 3 bases to trimming and J lost 4 bases, with 14 bases between them. The CDR3 sequence: CASSLVADAADTQYF. For the CDR3, the DNA is TGTGCCAGCAGTTTGGTGGCAGACGCGGCAGATACGCAGTATTTT.

This clonotype was seen only a few times. This sequence joins TRBV29-1 and TRBJ2-2; D possibly corresponds to TRBD1 (5 bases). The CDR3 totals 16 residues. The V and J ends lost 0 bases and 0 bases respectively, with 11 bases between them. Germline lookup yields CDR1 SQVTM and CDR2 ANQGSEA. This chain's CDR3 is CSVEDSETANTGELFF. The CDR3 bases are TGCAGCGTTGAAGATTCAGAGACAGCGAACACCGGGGAGCTGTTTTTT.

At least ten counts were recorded for this clonotype. The chain combines TRBV7-6 with TRBJ2-1; D uncertain. This CDR3 has 13 amino acids. With 3 bases removed from V and 2 bases from J, the gap between germline ends came to 5 bases. Per germline, CDR1 SGHVS and CDR2 FNYEAQ. Here the CDR3 reads CASSFGPYNEQFF. The CDR3 bases are TGTGCCAGCAGCTTCGGCCCCTACAATGAGCAGTTCTTC.

This clonotype was counted many times. J is TRBJ2-7 and V is TRBV5-1; no clear D gene. The CDR3 runs to 14 residues. V was clipped by 0 bases and J by 1 base, with 8 bases between them. CDR1 is SGHRS, CDR2 YFSETQ, per germline. CDR3 DNA: TGCGCCAGCAGCTTGGCTGATCTTTCCTACGAGCAGTACTTC. Its translation: CASSLADLSYEQYF.

This clonotype occurred a few times. The chain recombines TRBV11-2 with TRBJ2-7, with TRBD2 as a possible D gene (5 bases). V shed 5 bases and J shed 6 bases, with 20 bases lying between them. The CDR3 extends over 15 amino acids. Looked up from germline, CDR1 is SGHAT and CDR2 is FQNNGV. Written as DNA, the CDR3 is TGTGCCAGCAGCATGGGGAACCAGAGGGTAGGCGAGCAGTACTTC. This translates into CASSMGNQRVGEQYF.

V is TRBV12-3 or TRBV12-4 and J is TRBJ1-5; 10 nucleotides line up with TRBD1. CDR3 length: 14 residues. Unmatched junction bases numbered 2, after V lost 5 bases and J lost 4 bases. CDR3: CASSPGQGNQPQHF. Written as DNA, the CDR3 is TGTGCCAGCAGTCCGGGACAGGGGAATCAGCCCCAGCATTTT.

This clonotype occurred a few times. At one boundary the junction diverges from the germline segment, which might be a read error. J is TRBJ1-6 and V is TRBV9; 7 bases line up with TRBD1. CDR3 size: 16 residues. Germline V gene sequence: CDR1 SGDLS, CDR2 YYNGEE. CDR3 coding DNA: TGTGCCAGCAGCGCTCGCCGGGACAGCCACAATTCGCCCCTCCACTTT. It yields the protein CASSARRDSHNSPLHF.

The rearrangement links TRBV20-1 to TRBJ2-5; D not resolved. Germline CDR1 DFQATT, CDR2 SNEGSKA (reference sequence). V was trimmed by 3 bases and J by 1 base, leaving 18 bases between them. The CDR3 contains 16 residues. The chain's CDR3 is CSASFSQSHGQETQYF. The CDR3 bases are TGCAGTGCTAGTTTTTCACAGTCCCACGGCCAAGAGACCCAGTACTTC.

A few counts support this clonotype. V and J are TRBV29-1 and TRBJ1-1, with D perhaps TRBD1 (5 bases). The CDR3 is 11 amino acids. Trimming pared 4 bases from V and 8 bases from J, leaving 11 bases between. CDR1 is SQVTM, CDR2 ANQGSEA, per germline. In nucleotides, the CDR3 is TGCAGCGTTGTGACAGCCATAGAAGCTTTCTTT. This gives the protein CSVVTAIEAFF.

The chain has TRBV7-9 and TRBJ2-3, with TRBD2 matching 9 bases. J gave up 2 bases and V 5 bases, and 11 bases lay outside the gene matches. This CDR3 spans 17 amino acids. Germline CDR1 is SEHNR and CDR2 is FQNEAQ (reference sequence). The CDR3 region has the DNA TGTGCCAGCAGCCTCCTCGCGGGACTAGCTGACACAGATACGCAGTATTTT. Translation gives CASSLLAGLADTDTQYF.

This clonotype was recorded a few times. The rearrangement links TRBV7-9 to TRBJ1-3; D unresolved. V lost 0 bases and J lost 0, with 9 bases in between. This CDR3 has 16 residues. Germline V gene sequence: CDR1 SEHNR, CDR2 FQNEAQ (reference sequence). The CDR3 region is CASSLAHRSSGNTIYF. Written as DNA, the CDR3 is TGTGCCAGCAGCTTAGCGCACCGGAGCTCTGGAAACACCATATATTTT.

This clonotype was found a few times. DNA of the CDR3: TGTGCCAGCAGCCAAAACCGGGCAGGGAAAACAGATACGCAGTATTTT. It specifies CASSQNRAGKTDTQYF. The chain recombines TRBV7-8 with TRBJ2-3; D may be TRBD1 (5 bases). Trimming pared 5 bases from V and 3 bases from J, leaving 18 bases between. Germline V CDR1 and CDR2: SGHVS, FQNEAQ. This CDR3 comprises 16 residues.

For this clonotype: At one of its ends the junction is not consistent with the germline gene, which may arise from a read error. V usage is TRBV18 and J usage is TRBJ1-6; the match to TRBD1 covers 8 bases. The CDR3 contains 14 residues. Germline values: CDR1 KGHSH, CDR2 LQKENI. The CDR3 loop is CASSRDRQNSSLHF. CDR3 in DNA: TGTGCCAGCTCACGGGACAGGCAAAATTCATCCCTCCACTTT.

This chain connects TRBV28 to TRBJ2-7, with D perhaps matching TRBD1 (5 bases). Germline-derived CDR1 and CDR2 are MDHEN and SYDVKM. The CDR3 is 14 amino acids. Trimming removed 5 bases at V and 6 bases at J, with 17 bases between. Written as DNA, the CDR3 is TGTGCCAGCAGTCTCTTACGACAGATCGGCGAGCAGTACTTC. Residues: CASSLLRQIGEQYF. Variable domain in full (rest from reference TRBV28 and TRBJ2-7): DVKVTQSSRYLVKRTGEKVFLECVQDMDHENMFWYRQDPGLGLRLIYFSYDVKMKEKGDIPEGYSVSREKKERFSLILESASTNQTSMYLCASSLLRQIGEQYFGPGTRLTVT.

The table lists this clonotype with a few counts. The chain combines TRBV30 with TRBJ2-7, with 7 bases aligning to TRBD2. Germline CDR1 is GTSNPN and CDR2 is SVGIG (reference sequence). The CDR3 has 15 amino acids. The CDR3 DNA reads as TGTGCTCGTGGGGGAGGGAGTCCCCATTACTACGAGCAGTACTTC. This codes for CARGGGSPHYYEQYF. The full variable domain, with the rest looked up from reference TRBV30 and TRBJ2-7, is SQTIHQWPATLVQPVGSPLSLECTVEGTSNPNLYWYRQAAGRGLQLLFYSVGIGQISSEVPQNLSASRPQDRQFILSSKKLLLSDSGFYLCARGGGSPHYYEQYFGPGTRLTVT.